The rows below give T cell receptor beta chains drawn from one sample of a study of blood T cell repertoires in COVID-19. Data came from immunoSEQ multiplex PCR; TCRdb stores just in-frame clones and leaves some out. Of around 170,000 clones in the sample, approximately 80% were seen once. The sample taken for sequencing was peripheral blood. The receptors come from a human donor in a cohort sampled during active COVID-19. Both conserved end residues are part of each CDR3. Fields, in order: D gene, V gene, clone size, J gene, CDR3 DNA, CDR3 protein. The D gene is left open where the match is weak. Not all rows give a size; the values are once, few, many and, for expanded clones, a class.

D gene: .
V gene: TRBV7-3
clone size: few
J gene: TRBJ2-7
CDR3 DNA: TGTGCCAGCAGCTTAGGTACGGCGCAGGGGCTTTACGAGCAGTACTTC
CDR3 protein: CASSLGTAQGLYEQYF

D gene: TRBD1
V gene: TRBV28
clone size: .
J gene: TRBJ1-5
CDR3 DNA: TGTGCCAGCTTTCGGGACACAGGGGTCAGGCAGCCCCAGCATTTT
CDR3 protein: CASFRDTGVRQPQHF

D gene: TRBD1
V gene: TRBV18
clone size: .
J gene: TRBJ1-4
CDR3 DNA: TGTGCCAGCTCCGCCGACCAAGCAGGGGGAGGTGCAACTAATGAAAAACTGTTTTTT
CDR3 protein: CASSADQAGGGATNEKLFF

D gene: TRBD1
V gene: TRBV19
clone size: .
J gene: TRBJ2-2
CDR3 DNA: TGTGCCAGTGCAGGGACAGGGAACACCGGGGAGCTGTTTTTT
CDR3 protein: CASAGTGNTGELFF

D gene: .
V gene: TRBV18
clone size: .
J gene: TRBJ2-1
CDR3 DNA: TGTGCCAGCTCACCCCAAAAAGGGGACTACAATGAGCAGTTCTTC
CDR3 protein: CASSPQKGDYNEQFF

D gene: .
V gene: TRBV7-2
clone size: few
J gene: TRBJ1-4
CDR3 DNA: TGTGCCAGCAGCCCCCTCAGGGATGCTAATGAAAAACTGTTTTTT
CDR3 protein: CASSPLRDANEKLFF

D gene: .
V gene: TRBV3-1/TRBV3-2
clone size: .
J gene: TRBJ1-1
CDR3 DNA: TGTGCCAGCAGCCAAGATCTCAGGCTGGCCACTGAAGCTTTCTTT
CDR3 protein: CASSQDLRLATEAFF

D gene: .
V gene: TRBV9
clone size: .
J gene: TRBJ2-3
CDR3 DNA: TGTGCCAGCAGCGTAGAGGGCAGGAGGTGGGATACGCAGTATTTT
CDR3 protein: CASSVEGRRWDTQYF

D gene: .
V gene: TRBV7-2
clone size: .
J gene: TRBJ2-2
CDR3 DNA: TGTGCCAGCAGCCCCAAGAGGCAGGGCGGCGGGGAGCTGTTTTTT
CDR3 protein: CASSPKRQGGGELFF

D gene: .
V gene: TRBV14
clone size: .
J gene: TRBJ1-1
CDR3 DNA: TGTGCCAGCCAGGCGCTCACTGAAGCTTTCTTT
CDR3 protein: CASQALTEAFF

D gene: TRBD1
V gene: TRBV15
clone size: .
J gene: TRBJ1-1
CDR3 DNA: TGTGCCACCAGCAGAGACAGGGGGCCTGGGACTGAAGCTTTCTTT
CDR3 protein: CATSRDRGPGTEAFF

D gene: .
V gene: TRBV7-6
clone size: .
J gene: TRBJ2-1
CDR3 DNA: TGTGCCAGCAGCCCCCACCAGGATGCTGAGCAGTTCTTC
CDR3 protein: CASSPHQDAEQFF

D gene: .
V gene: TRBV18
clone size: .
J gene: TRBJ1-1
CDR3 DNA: TGTGCCAGCTCACCTATCACGCTCAACACGAACACTGAAGCTTTCTTT
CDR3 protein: CASSPITLNTNTEAFF

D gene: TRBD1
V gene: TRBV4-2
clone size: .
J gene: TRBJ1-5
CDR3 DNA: TGTGCCAGCAGCCAAGATCGCGGGACAGGGAATCAGCCCCAGCATTTT
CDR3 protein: CASSQDRGTGNQPQHF

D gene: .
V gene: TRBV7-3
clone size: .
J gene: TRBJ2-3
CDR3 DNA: TGTGCCAGCAGCTTAGGCAGTTCTAGCACAGATACGCAGTATTTT
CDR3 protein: CASSLGSSSTDTQYF

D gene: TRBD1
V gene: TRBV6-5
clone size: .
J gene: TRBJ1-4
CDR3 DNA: TGTGCCCGCCTAGACAGGGCTAATGAAAAACTGTTTTTT
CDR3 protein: CARLDRANEKLFF

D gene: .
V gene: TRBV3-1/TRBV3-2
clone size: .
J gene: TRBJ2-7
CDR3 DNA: TGTGCCAGCAGCCAACAGTTCAACGAGCAGTACTTC
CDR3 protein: CASSQQFNEQYF

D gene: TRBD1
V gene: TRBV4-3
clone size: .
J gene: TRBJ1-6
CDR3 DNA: TGCGCCAGCAGCCAAGAACAGGGGGAGAATTCACCCCTCCACTTT
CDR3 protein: CASSQEQGENSPLHF

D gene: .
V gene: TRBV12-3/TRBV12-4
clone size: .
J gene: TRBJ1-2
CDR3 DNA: TGTGCCAGCACCTCGGTTGAGGGTAGTGGCTACACCTTC
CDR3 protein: CASTSVEGSGYTF

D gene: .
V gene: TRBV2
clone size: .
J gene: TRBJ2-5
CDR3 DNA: TGTGCCAGCAGTGAAGGAAGAGGCCAAGAGACCCAGTACTTC
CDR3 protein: CASSEGRGQETQYF

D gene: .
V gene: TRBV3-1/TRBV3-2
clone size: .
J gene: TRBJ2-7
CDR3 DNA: TGTGCCAGCAGCCACTCCCCAGGGGCTCACGAGCAGTACTTC
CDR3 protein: CASSHSPGAHEQYF

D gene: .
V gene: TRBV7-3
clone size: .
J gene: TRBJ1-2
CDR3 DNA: TGTGCCAGCAGCTACCAGGCCAACTATGGCTACACCTTC
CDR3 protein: CASSYQANYGYTF

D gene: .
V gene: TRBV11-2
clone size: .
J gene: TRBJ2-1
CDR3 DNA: TGTGCCAGCAGCTTAGACAGGGCCAATGAGCAGTTCTTC
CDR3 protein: CASSLDRANEQFF

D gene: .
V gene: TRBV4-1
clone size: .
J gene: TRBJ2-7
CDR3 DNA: TGCGCCAGCAGCCAAGAGTGGCGGGACTCCTACGAGCAGTACTTC
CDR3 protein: CASSQEWRDSYEQYF

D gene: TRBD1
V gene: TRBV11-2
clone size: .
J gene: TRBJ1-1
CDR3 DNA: TGTGCCAGCAGCTTATCGACAGGGGGGGTCACTGAAGCTTTCTTT
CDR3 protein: CASSLSTGGVTEAFF